The text below deals with one TCR beta chain. Its antigen is still unknown. This specimen comes from a study of T cell responses to AZD1222 COVID-19 vaccine. Study-wide results and limits: Scientists sampled the repertoires only once the peak T cell response had passed. AZD1222 recipients seropositive at baseline numbered only six or seven. CD4 TCRs linked to vaccination spanned spike, dominating at 160-218 and 743-854.

TCRdb's table, derived via immunoSEQ multiplex PCR, lists solely in-frame clones and lacks some. The data show 150,000 to 200,000 clones, around 93% seen once. This clonotype was sampled from an adult in good health. The specimen comprised peripheral blood, sampled on day 0 of AZD1222 vaccination.

CDR3 in amino acids: CASSLFDRGAVAKSYEQYF. The CDR3 coding sequence is TGTGCCAGCAGCTTGTTTGATCGGGGGGCGGTGGCCAAATCCTACGAGCAGTACTTC. This chain connects TRBV11-2 to TRBJ2-7; D may be TRBD2 (7 bases). Germline CDR1 SGHAT, CDR2 FQNNGV. The CDR3 consists of 19 residues. V was pared by 3 bases and J by 1 base, with 25 bases between.